These 12 T cell receptor beta chains were all obtained from the same sample, sequenced in a study of a mutant IDH1 vaccine in newly diagnosed glioma. Time point defined: week 11, during vaccination. In every dose of vaccine, 300 ug of mutant IDH1 20-mer peptide was given alongside topical imiquimod. The data were produced by immunoSEQ multiplex PCR, yet TCRdb's version contains in-frame clones alone and is incomplete. The table includes about 120,000 clones, over 75% detected once. Their recognized antigens are unknown. This sample comprised PBMCs, obtained from a glioma patient whose treatment included an IDH1 peptide vaccine. The receptors shown here come from a middle-aged man with glioma.

This clone was observed a single time. This chain links TRBV29-1 with TRBJ1-2, with D possibly matching TRBD1 (6 bases). Between the trimmed V and J ends, which lost 6 bases and 2 bases, there was a span of 19 bases. The CDR3 extends over 15 amino acids. The V gene's germline CDR1 is SQVTM and CDR2 ANQGSEA. Written as DNA, the CDR3 is TGCAGCGTCGCCAATACCCCCGGGACAAACTATGGCTACACCTTC. Amino acid sequence: CSVANTPGTNYGYTF.

The V gene is TRBV14, the J gene TRBJ2-7, with a tentative D call TRBD1 (5 bases). Trimming cost V 5 bases and J 6 bases, with 8 bases left between them. Germline CDR1 SGHDN, CDR2 FVKESK. The CDR3 runs 11 residues. CDR3 residues: CASSFRAEQYF. The DNA for the CDR3 is TGTGCCAGCAGCTTCAGGGCCGAGCAGTACTTC.

This chain connects TRBV6-5 to TRBJ1-4; unclear D gene. Germline-derived CDR1 and CDR2 are MNHEY and SVGAGI. Between the trimmed V and J ends, which lost 2 bases and 6 bases, there was a span of 13 bases. This CDR3 is 15 amino acids long. The CDR3 spells CASSYLSKFDEKLFF. In nucleotides, the CDR3 is TGTGCCAGCAGTTACCTTAGCAAGTTTGATGAAAAACTGTTTTTT.

The chain employs TRBV19 and TRBJ2-5, with 9 nucleotides matching TRBD2. J was trimmed by 1 base and V by 2 bases; bases with no gene match: 5. Germline assignment: CDR1 LNHDA and CDR2 SQIVND (reference sequence). This CDR3 spans 16 amino acids. CDR3 coding DNA: TGTGCCAGTAGTATAAGTAGCGGGAGACCCCAAGAGACCCAGTACTTC. Translated: CASSISSGRPQETQYF.

V usage is TRBV6-5 and J usage is TRBJ1-2; D gene uncertain. CDR1 is MNHEY and CDR2 is SVGAGI in the germline V gene. V dropped 6 bases and J dropped 6 bases, with 14 bases sitting between them. CDR3 length: 13 residues. DNA for the CDR3: TGTGCCAGCAGGGTCCGTGGGGTTAATGGCTACACCTTC. Translated, it gives CASRVRGVNGYTF.

The CDR3: CASSERGNEQFF. The DNA of the CDR3 is TGTGCCAGCAGCGAAAGGGGAAATGAGCAGTTCTTC. This chain connects TRBV5-6 to TRBJ2-1; D may be TRBD1 (5 bases). V was clipped by 4 bases and J by 7 bases, with 9 bases between them. The length of the CDR3 is 12 residues. Germline V gives CDR1 SGHDT, CDR2 YYEEEE.

There are a few counts of this clone. This chain links TRBV11-2 with TRBJ2-7; 9 positions match TRBD1. The germline CDR1 and CDR2 sequences are SGHAT and FQNNGV. The V gene end was trimmed by 4 bases and the J gene end by 5 bases; junction bases not matched to a gene: 9. The CDR3 is made up of 15 amino acids. The DNA of the CDR3 is TGTGCCAGCAGCTATTCCCGGACAGGGGTGAACGAGCAGTACTTC. Amino acids: CASSYSRTGVNEQYF.

The genes are TRBV21-1 and TRBJ2-2. TRBV21-1 is annotated as a pseudogene. The CDR3 extends over 13 amino acids. The CDR3: CASRRWGTGELFF. DNA for the CDR3: TGTGCCAGCAGGCGATGGGGGACCGGGGAGCTGTTTTTT.

V gene TRBV30 combines with J gene TRBJ2-2, with 7 bases identical to TRBD1. The CDR3 runs to 13 residues. V lost 7 bases and J lost 6; bases outside the gene matches: 8. Per the germline V gene, CDR1 is GTSNPN and CDR2 is SVGIG (reference sequence). CDR3 protein: CAFGQGVSGELFF. As DNA, the CDR3 is TGTGCCTTCGGGCAGGGGGTCTCCGGGGAGCTGTTTTTT.

The chain has TRBV15 and TRBJ2-2; 8 nucleotides agree with TRBD1. The junction had 3 bases not matched to a gene; V was cut back by 1 base and J by 5 bases. The CDR3 has 15 amino acids. Germline CDR1 reads LNHNV; CDR2 reads YYDKDF (reference sequence). In nucleotides, the CDR3 is TGTGCCACCAGCAGAGGGGACAGGTGGACCGGGGAGCTGTTTTTT. Translation gives CATSRGDRWTGELFF.

The CDR3 DNA reads TGCGCCAGCAGCTTGGGACAGGGGGCTAACTATGGCTACACCTTC. Its translation is CASSLGQGANYGYTF. The chain employs TRBV5-1 and TRBJ1-2; 9 bases line up with TRBD1. Germline V gene sequence: CDR1 SGHRS, CDR2 YFSETQ. This CDR3 is built from 15 residues. The V segment lost 0 bases and the J segment 0 bases; nucleotides outside the gene matches: 0.

V usage is TRBV5-6 and J usage is TRBJ1-2, with D possibly being TRBD1 (5 bases). The CDR3 length is 13 residues. From germline, CDR1 is SGHDT and CDR2 YYEEEE. With 1 base removed from V and 6 bases from J, the gap between germline ends came to 10 bases. CDR3 in DNA: TGTGCCAGCAGCTTGTCGGGGGAGCATGGCTACACCTTC. As protein: CASSLSGEHGYTF.